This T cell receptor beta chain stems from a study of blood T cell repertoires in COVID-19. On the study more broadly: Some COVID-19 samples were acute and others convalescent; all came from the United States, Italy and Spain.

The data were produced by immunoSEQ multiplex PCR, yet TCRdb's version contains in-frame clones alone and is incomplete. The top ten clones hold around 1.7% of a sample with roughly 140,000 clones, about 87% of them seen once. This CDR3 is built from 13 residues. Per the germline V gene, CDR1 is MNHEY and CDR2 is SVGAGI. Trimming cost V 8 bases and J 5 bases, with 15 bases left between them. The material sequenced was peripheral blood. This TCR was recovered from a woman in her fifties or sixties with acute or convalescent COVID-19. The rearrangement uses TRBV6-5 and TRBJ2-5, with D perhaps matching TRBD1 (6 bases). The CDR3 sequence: CASFLTGMETQYF. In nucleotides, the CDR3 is TGTGCCAGCTTCTTAACAGGGATGGAGACCCAGTACTTC.